These T cell receptor beta chains were read from a single sample in a study of a mutant IDH1 vaccine in newly diagnosed glioma. These receptors' antigens are unknown. Generated by immunoSEQ multiplex PCR, the TCRdb table keeps only in-frame clones and is missing some. The data show about 56,000 clones, over 80% seen once. The specimen was PBMCs, collected from a glioma patient whose treatment included an IDH1 peptide vaccine. The source is a middle-aged man with glioma. Both conserved end residues are part of each CDR3. The D gene is left open where the match is weak.

D gene: NA; J gene: TRBJ2-1; V gene: TRBV27; CDR3 protein: CASALLGDYNEQFF
D gene: NA; J gene: TRBJ1-1; V gene: TRBV21-1; CDR3 protein: CASSKGPGEAFF
D gene: NA; J gene: TRBJ2-1; V gene: TRBV7-9; CDR3 protein: CASSLKSGADEQFF
D gene: TRBD1; J gene: TRBJ1-2; V gene: TRBV7-2; CDR3 protein: CASSSRTGGQIYGYTF
D gene: TRBD2; J gene: TRBJ2-1; V gene: TRBV19; CDR3 protein: CASRASGSLDEQFF
D gene: NA; J gene: TRBJ2-2; V gene: TRBV6-5; CDR3 protein: CASSYLGGGRTGELFF
D gene: NA; J gene: TRBJ2-3; V gene: TRBV7-8; CDR3 protein: CASSKGPIGTQYF
D gene: TRBD2; J gene: TRBJ2-1; V gene: TRBV9; CDR3 protein: CASSPSSGNNEQFF
D gene: TRBD1; J gene: TRBJ2-5; V gene: TRBV5-4; CDR3 protein: CASSAQGAAETQYF
D gene: NA; J gene: TRBJ2-7; V gene: TRBV2; CDR3 protein: CASRDTTYHLSYEQYF
D gene: NA; J gene: TRBJ2-7; V gene: TRBV5-5; CDR3 protein: CASSRRTPSSYEQYF
D gene: NA; J gene: TRBJ2-1; V gene: TRBV4-3; CDR3 protein: CASSPTRSSYNEQFF
D gene: NA; J gene: TRBJ2-1; V gene: TRBV19; CDR3 protein: CASSIGRPNEQFF
D gene: TRBD2; J gene: TRBJ2-3; V gene: TRBV19; CDR3 protein: CASSASGRLGTDTQYF
D gene: NA; J gene: TRBJ2-1; V gene: TRBV2; CDR3 protein: CASSDERLGYNEQFF